Listed below are T cell receptor beta chains from one sample, sequenced in a study of T cell changes during pregnancy in multiple sclerosis. Sequenced by immunoSEQ multiplex PCR; TCRdb stores in-frame clones only, minus some. Of tens of thousands of clones in the sample, 90% to 95% were seen once. This material consisted of CD8+ T cells from peripheral blood mononuclear cells, taken in the second trimester of pregnancy. Source of these receptors: a female donor with multiple sclerosis, enrolled in a pregnancy study. Both conserved end residues are part of each CDR3. D genes are given only for firm matches. For some rows the clone size is stated as once, few or many, or as a class when expanded; others skip it.

len	v_gene	abundance	d_gene	j_gene	CDR3aa	CDR3nt
14	TRBV7-6	-	-	TRBJ2-3	CASSPQAGLDTQYF	TGTGCCAGCAGTCCTCAGGCGGGGTTAGATACGCAGTATTTT
11	TRBV29-1	-	TRBD2	TRBJ2-7	CSVGLANEQYF	TGCAGCGTTGGACTAGCCAACGAGCAGTACTTC
15	TRBV19	-	-	TRBJ1-2	CASSIDALLSWGYTF	TGTGCCAGTAGTATAGATGCATTACTAAGCTGGGGCTACACCTTC
16	TRBV25-1	-	-	TRBJ2-1	CASSDGSRDPVNEQFF	TGTGCCAGCAGTGACGGGTCGCGGGACCCCGTCAATGAGCAGTTCTTC
14	TRBV19	-	TRBD1	TRBJ1-5	CASSQGAWGQPQHF	TGTGCCAGTAGCCAGGGGGCTTGGGGTCAGCCCCAGCATTTT
16	TRBV9	-	TRBD2	TRBJ2-3	CASSPGTSGWTDTQYF	TGTGCCAGCAGCCCTGGGACTAGCGGTTGGACAGATACGCAGTATTTT
16	TRBV5-1	-	-	TRBJ2-3	CASSLETLYPTDTQYF	TGCGCCAGCAGCCTGGAAACCCTCTACCCCACAGATACGCAGTATTTT
14	TRBV27	-	TRBD1	TRBJ2-3	CASSLSPGGNTQYF	TGTGCCAGCAGTTTATCCCCAGGGGGCAATACGCAGTATTTT
16	TRBV11-2	-	TRBD2	TRBJ2-3	CASSFRLAGSTDTQYF	TGTGCCAGCAGCTTTAGACTAGCGGGAAGCACAGATACGCAGTATTTT
15	TRBV19	-	-	TRBJ2-7	CASSIYGGTPYEQYF	TGTGCCAGTAGTATATACGGAGGAACCCCCTACGAGCAGTACTTC
14	TRBV27	-	-	TRBJ2-3	CASSSLLRTDTQYF	TGTGCCAGCAGTTCCCTACTACGTACAGATACGCAGTATTTT
16	TRBV28	-	TRBD2	TRBJ2-5	CASSLEGIPGGETQYF	TGTGCCAGCAGTTTAGAGGGGATACCGGGAGGAGAGACCCAGTACTTC
16	TRBV2	-	TRBD2	TRBJ2-2	CASSDGAGVWTGELFF	TGTGCCAGCAGTGATGGGGCGGGAGTTTGGACCGGGGAGCTGTTTTTT
13	TRBV7-9	-	-	TRBJ1-2	CASSPETGDGYTF	TGTGCCAGCAGCCCAGAGACAGGAGATGGCTACACCTTC
15	TRBV10-1	-	TRBD2	TRBJ2-7	CASSEQLAIPYEQYF	TGCGCCAGCAGTGAACAACTAGCGATCCCCTACGAGCAGTACTTC
14	TRBV19	-	-	TRBJ1-1	CASSPRGSGTEAFF	TGTGCCAGCTCCCCGCGGGGGTCCGGCACTGAAGCTTTCTTT
14	TRBV6-5	-	-	TRBJ1-1	CASSLGHLNTEAFF	TGTGCCAGCAGTTTGGGACATTTGAACACTGAAGCTTTCTTT
13	TRBV7-9	-	-	TRBJ2-3	CASSFATVDTQYF	TGTGCCAGCAGCTTCGCCACGGTAGATACGCAGTATTTT
17	TRBV19	-	TRBD2	TRBJ2-5	CASSTGLAGGYQETQYF	TGTGCCAGTAGTACAGGGCTAGCGGGAGGGTACCAAGAGACCCAGTACTTC
15	TRBV19	-	TRBD1	TRBJ2-7	CASSPAGGDAYEQYF	TGTGCCAGTAGTCCCGCAGGGGGCGATGCCTACGAGCAGTACTTC
14	TRBV27	once	-	TRBJ1-1	CASSFGGISTEAFF	TGTGCCAGCAGTTTTGGGGGCATTAGCACTGAAGCTTTCTTT
13	TRBV27	-	-	TRBJ2-7	CASSIGVSYEQYF	TGTGCCAGCAGTATAGGGGTCTCCTACGAGCAGTACTTC
13	TRBV19	-	-	TRBJ2-1	CASSIASGGEQFF	TGTGCCAGTAGTATAGCAAGCGGCGGTGAGCAGTTCTTC
15	TRBV28	-	-	TRBJ1-2	CASSLGGGLNYGYTF	TGTGCCAGCAGTTTGGGGGGAGGTCTGAACTATGGCTACACCTTC
15	TRBV28	-	-	TRBJ2-3	CASSLGDSFTDTQYF	TGTGCCAGCAGTTTAGGCGACAGCTTTACAGATACGCAGTATTTT
14	TRBV9	-	-	TRBJ1-5	CASSPSGSNQPQHF	TGTGCCAGCAGCCCCTCGGGAAGCAATCAGCCCCAGCATTTT
17	TRBV5-3	-	-	TRBJ2-1	CARSRGGESGSYNEQFF	TGTGCCAGAAGCAGGGGGGGGGAGTCAGGCTCCTACAATGAGCAGTTCTTC
17	TRBV6-4	-	-	TRBJ1-2	CASSDSISGQPNYGYTF	TGTGCCAGCAGTGACTCGATATCAGGACAGCCAAACTATGGCTACACCTTC
12	TRBV27	-	-	TRBJ1-5	CASSHPGQPQHF	TGTGCCAGCAGCCACCCGGGTCAGCCCCAGCATTTT
14	TRBV28	once	-	TRBJ2-7	CASSFQGLTYEQYF	TGTGCCAGCAGTTTCCAGGGATTAACCTACGAGCAGTACTTC
14	TRBV27	-	-	TRBJ2-2	CASSFWLNTGELFF	TGTGCCAGCAGTTTTTGGCTTAACACCGGGGAGCTGTTTTTT
15	TRBV27	-	TRBD2	TRBJ2-1	CASSLGLAGESEQFF	TGTGCCAGCAGTTTAGGGCTAGCGGGAGAATCTGAGCAGTTCTTC
14	TRBV7-2	-	TRBD2	TRBJ2-7	CASSSNSGGVQQYF	TGTGCCAGCAGCTCCAACTCGGGGGGGGTTCAGCAGTACTTC
15	TRBV14	-	TRBD1	TRBJ2-5	CASSQYRGLEQTQYF	TGTGCCAGCAGCCAATACAGGGGGTTAGAGCAGACCCAGTACTTC
17	TRBV9	-	-	TRBJ1-3	CASSAGGRVNSGNTIYF	TGTGCCAGCAGCGCTGGGGGCAGGGTGAACTCTGGAAACACCATATATTTT
16	TRBV7-8	-	TRBD2	TRBJ2-2	CASSLKAGMYTGELFF	TGTGCCAGCAGCTTAAAAGCGGGAATGTACACCGGGGAGCTGTTTTTT
14	TRBV18	-	TRBD2	TRBJ2-7	CASSPRLAGDEQYF	TGTGCCAGCTCACCGCGACTAGCGGGAGACGAGCAGTACTTC
13	TRBV12-5	once	-	TRBJ1-1	CASGFIGDTEAFF	TGTGCTAGTGGTTTTATCGGAGACACTGAAGCTTTCTTT
13	TRBV4-1	-	-	TRBJ2-3	CASSPPGADTQYF	TGCGCCAGCAGCCCCCCAGGCGCAGATACGCAGTATTTT
18	TRBV9	-	TRBD2	TRBJ2-1	CASSDRPTSEGSYNEQFF	TGTGCCAGCAGCGACCGACCAACTAGCGAGGGCTCCTACAATGAGCAGTTCTTC
11	TRBV27	many	-	TRBJ2-7	CASGWGREQYF	TGTGCCAGCGGGTGGGGGCGGGAGCAGTACTTC